These 31 T cell receptor beta chains were sequenced from one sample in a study of T cell changes during pregnancy in multiple sclerosis. TCRdb's copy holds only in-frame clones and misses some; the assay was immunoSEQ multiplex PCR. The sample includes about 60,000 clones, about 92% seen only once; the top ten take 3% to 4.5%. The specimen was CD8+ T cells from peripheral blood mononuclear cells, collected in the second trimester of pregnancy. Receptors originate from a female donor with multiple sclerosis, enrolled in a pregnancy study.

V and J are TRBV7-8 and TRBJ1-1, with a tentative D call TRBD1 (6 bases). CDR1 is SGHVS and CDR2 is FQNEAQ in the germline V gene. The CDR3 is made up of 17 amino acids. Trimming stripped 5 bases from V and 2 bases from J, with 21 bases between. CDR3 sequence reads: CASSTAPGARPNTEAFF. The CDR3 nucleotides read TGTGCCAGCAGCACAGCGCCAGGGGCACGACCAAACACTGAAGCTTTCTTT.

The chain carries TRBV6-6 and TRBJ2-2; D not certain. Germline CDR1 and CDR2: MNHNY and SVGAGI (reference sequence). Trimming pared 5 bases from V and 11 bases from J, leaving 21 bases between. The CDR3 is 15 residues long. CDR3 DNA sequence: TGTGCCAGCAGTATATATTCAGCGAGGCCAGACGAGCTGTTTTTT. It specifies CASSIYSARPDELFF.

This sequence joins TRBV6-1 and TRBJ1-2; 7 bases agree with TRBD1. Germline V gene lookup returns CDR1 MNHNS and CDR2 SASEGT. This CDR3 comprises 15 residues. The ends lost 5 bases at V and 1 base at J; junction bases unmatched: 7. This CDR3 is CASSKPGQLNYGYTF. The CDR3 DNA reads as TGTGCCAGCAGTAAACCGGGACAGCTTAACTATGGCTACACCTTC.

The V call is TRBV11-2, the J call TRBJ2-1, with TRBD2 identical over 7 bases. The germline gives CDR1 SGHAT, CDR2 FQNNGV. The ends lost 3 bases at V and 8 bases at J; junction bases unmatched: 7. This CDR3 has 14 residues. The CDR3 loop is CASSLGLSSDEQFF. CDR3 sequence (DNA): TGTGCCAGCAGCTTGGGACTAAGCTCCGATGAGCAGTTCTTC.

The chain couples TRBV7-3 to TRBJ2-2, with D tentatively TRBD2 (5 bases). Trimming removed 1 base at V and 6 bases at J, with 6 bases between. The CDR3 contains 13 residues. The germline gives CDR1 SGHTA, CDR2 FQGTGA. CDR3 protein: CASSLIGAGELFF. The CDR3 bases are TGTGCCAGCAGCTTAATCGGGGCCGGGGAGCTGTTTTTT.

The chain carries TRBV9 and TRBJ1-2; 9 nucleotides match TRBD1. The germline gives CDR1 SGDLS, CDR2 YYNGEE. The ends lost 0 bases at V and 8 bases at J; junction bases unmatched: 5. The CDR3 runs 14 residues. The CDR3 DNA reads as TGTGCCAGCAGCGTAGAAGGGACAGGGCACGGCTACACCTTC. It encodes CASSVEGTGHGYTF.

V and J are TRBV12-5 and TRBJ2-3; 8 bases match TRBD2. The J segment lost 0 bases and the V segment lost 1 base, leaving 6 bases of the junction unmatched. CDR3 length: 17 amino acids. Germline CDR1 and CDR2: LGHNT and FRNRAP. CDR3 sequence reads: CASGLGSGGPSTDTQYF. The CDR3 bases are TGTGCTAGTGGTTTGGGGAGCGGGGGTCCTAGCACAGATACGCAGTATTTT.

This rearrangement joins TRBV6-1 to TRBJ1-5; no reliable D call. Germline V CDR1 and CDR2: MNHNS, SASEGT. The V end was cut by 6 bases, the J end by 0 bases, with 9 bases between. The CDR3 consists of 14 residues. CDR3 residues: CASSTSSSNQPQHF. In DNA form, the CDR3 reads TGTGCCAGCAGCACTTCCTCTAGCAATCAGCCCCAGCATTTT.

The gene calls are TRBV6-6 and TRBJ1-4, with 7 bases that match TRBD1. The CDR3 is made up of 15 amino acids. V was pared by 5 bases and J by 2 bases, with 5 bases of the junction left unmatched. Germline CDR1 MNHNY, CDR2 SVGAGI (reference sequence). CDR3 in amino acids: CASSPKTGTNEKLFF. As DNA, the CDR3 is TGTGCCAGCAGTCCTAAGACAGGGACTAATGAAAAACTGTTTTTT.

The chain uses TRBV10-3 and TRBJ1-2; 7 bases line up with TRBD1. Germline loops: CDR1 ENHRY, CDR2 SYGVKD. The CDR3 is made up of 15 amino acids. V shed 7 bases and J 1 base; nucleotides not matched to a gene: 9. The CDR3 DNA reads TGTGCCATCAACAACGCACAGGGGAATAACTATGGCTACACCTTC. Encoded protein: CAINNAQGNNYGYTF.

This chain joins TRBV2 and TRBJ2-7, with D perhaps TRBD1 (6 bases). Germline CDR1 is SNHLY and CDR2 is FYNNEI. The CDR3 is 16 residues long. The ends were cut back, 8 bases at V and 3 bases at J, with 23 bases in the middle. The CDR3 protein is CASGEPKGHPDYEQYF. DNA for the CDR3: TGTGCCAGCGGCGAACCGAAGGGACACCCAGACTACGAGCAGTACTTC.

This chain connects TRBV7-9 to TRBJ2-7, with D perhaps TRBD1 (6 bases). Germline assignment: CDR1 SEHNR and CDR2 FQNEAQ (reference sequence). Trimming left V 5 bases short and J 0 bases short, with 14 bases between. The CDR3 extends over 15 amino acids. CDR3 nucleotides: TGTGCCAGCAGCCCTCGGGACACTTACTCCTACGAGCAGTACTTC. The encoded protein is CASSPRDTYSYEQYF.

The CDR3 DNA reads as TGTGCCAGTTCCAGGGCAGGGTTAAATCAGCCCCAGCATTTT. Its protein is CASSRAGLNQPQHF. This rearrangement joins TRBV19 to TRBJ1-5; D may be TRBD1 (5 bases). V shed 8 bases and J shed 4 bases, with 15 bases lying between them. Germline V gives CDR1 LNHDA, CDR2 SQIVND (reference sequence). CDR3 size: 14 residues.

V is TRBV7-9 and J is TRBJ2-2; the D gene is possibly TRBD1 (5 bases). In germline, CDR1 is SEHNR, CDR2 FQNEAQ (reference sequence). V lost 4 bases to trimming and J lost 0 bases, with 6 bases between them. CDR3 length: 14 residues. The CDR3 bases are TGTGCCAGCAGCTACAGGTCGAACACCGGGGAGCTGTTTTTT. Its protein is CASSYRSNTGELFF.

This chain connects TRBV27 to TRBJ2-1; D gene unclear. CDR3 length: 15 amino acids. The V gene's germline CDR1 is MNHEY and CDR2 SMNVEV (reference sequence). V lost 2 bases, J lost 0 bases, and 8 bases lay in between. CDR3 sequence: CASSLGPSSYNEQFF. The CDR3 DNA follows: TGTGCCAGCAGTTTAGGGCCGAGCTCCTACAATGAGCAGTTCTTC.

CDR3 in amino acids: CASTQGSVTGELFF. The CDR3 coding sequence is TGTGCCAGCACCCAGGGATCAGTCACCGGGGAGCTGTTTTTT. This chain links TRBV5-4 with TRBJ2-2; D is perhaps TRBD1 (5 bases). The CDR3 contains 14 residues. Germline V gene sequence: CDR1 SGHNT, CDR2 YYREEE (reference sequence). V lost 6 bases and J lost 4, with 13 bases in between. Full variable domain (remainder filled in from reference TRBV5-4 and TRBJ2-2): ETGVTQSPTHLIKTRGQQVTLRCSSQSGHNTVSWYQQALGQGPQFIFQYYREEENGRGNFPPRFSGLQFPNYSSELNVNALELDDSALYLCASTQGSVTGELFFGEGSRLTVL.

This clone was counted once. The CDR3 coding sequence is TGCGCCAGCAGCCACGTCGGGGAGACCCAGTACTTC. Translation: CASSHVGETQYF. The chain uses TRBV4-1 and TRBJ2-5; D gene ambiguous. V lost 3 bases and J 5 bases, leaving 7 bases between the germline ends. The CDR3 consists of 12 residues. The V gene's germline CDR1 is MGHRA and CDR2 YSYEKL.

This chain links TRBV11-2 with TRBJ1-1; no firm D call. The germline CDR1 and CDR2 sequences are SGHAT and FQNNGV. V was trimmed by 3 bases and J by 7 bases, leaving 9 bases between them. The CDR3 loop spans 12 amino acids. CDR3 sequence reads: CASSLDGVEAFF. The CDR3 DNA sequence: TGTGCCAGCAGCTTGGACGGGGTTGAAGCTTTCTTT.

This chain links TRBV27 with TRBJ2-3; the match to TRBD2 covers 9 bases. Trimming removed 5 bases from V and 1 base from J; junction bases left unmatched: 4. Germline CDR1 MNHEY, CDR2 SMNVEV (reference sequence). This CDR3 is built from 15 residues. In DNA form, the CDR3 reads TGTGCCAGCAGTCTAGCTAGCGGGGGCACAGATACGCAGTATTTT. Its protein is CASSLASGGTDTQYF.

The V gene is TRBV20-1, the J gene TRBJ1-2, with D unclear. Germline values: CDR1 DFQATT, CDR2 SNEGSKA (reference sequence). The V end lost 5 bases, the J end lost 8 bases, and 12 bases lay between the germline ends. The CDR3 runs 11 residues. CDR3 in amino acids: CSAQDYLGYTF. In DNA form, the CDR3 reads TGCAGTGCTCAAGACTACCTCGGCTACACCTTC.

V usage is TRBV19 and J usage is TRBJ2-1; D is possibly TRBD2 (6 bases). Trimming stripped 3 bases from V and 3 bases from J, with 12 bases between. Germline V gene sequence: CDR1 LNHDA, CDR2 SQIVND (reference sequence). The CDR3 runs to 15 residues. The CDR3 region is CASSIGGGYYNEQFF. The CDR3 bases are TGTGCCAGTAGTATCGGTGGGGGGTACTACAATGAGCAGTTCTTC.

J is TRBJ2-2 and V is TRBV7-6; 12 bases match TRBD1. Germline V gives CDR1 SGHVS, CDR2 FNYEAQ. The CDR3 runs 18 residues. The V and J ends lost 4 bases and 1 base, in that order; junction bases with no gene match: 7. CDR3 sequence reads: CASSSPGQGAQNTGELFF. The CDR3 DNA reads as TGTGCCAGCAGCTCCCCGGGACAGGGGGCTCAGAACACCGGGGAGCTGTTTTTT. The full variable domain, completed using reference TRBV7-6 and TRBJ2-2, is GAGVSQSPRYKVTKRGQDVALRCDPISGHVSLYWYRQALGQGPEFLTYFNYEAQQDKSGLPNDRFSAERPEGSISTLTIQRTEQRDSAMYRCASSSPGQGAQNTGELFFGEGSRLTVL.

The chain carries TRBV7-6 and TRBJ1-1; D gene unclear. The germline V gene encodes CDR1 SGHVS and CDR2 FNYEAQ. The CDR3 loop spans 14 amino acids. Trimming pared 2 bases from V and 6 bases from J, leaving 13 bases between. The chain's CDR3 is CASSLNSGFPEAFF. The DNA of the CDR3 is TGTGCCAGCAGCTTAAATAGTGGTTTCCCTGAAGCTTTCTTT.

The chain joins TRBV2 to TRBJ2-7, with a possible D match to TRBD1 (6 bases). V gave up 4 bases and J gave up 1 base, with 14 bases separating them. The CDR3 has 15 amino acids. CDR1 SNHLY and CDR2 FYNNEI come from the germline V gene. The CDR3 sequence is CASSAPDSQSYEQYF. The CDR3 coding sequence is TGTGCCAGCAGTGCACCGGACAGCCAGTCCTACGAGCAGTACTTC.

This clone has a count of ten or more. The chain carries TRBV27 and TRBJ2-7; no clear D. V lost 3 bases and J 0 bases, leaving 6 bases between the germline ends. The germline CDR1 and CDR2 sequences are MNHEY and SMNVEV (reference sequence). The CDR3 is made up of 13 amino acids. CDR3 region: CASSFLSSYEQYF. Here the CDR3 DNA reads TGTGCCAGCAGTTTTCTCAGCTCCTACGAGCAGTACTTC.

The chain employs TRBV27 and TRBJ2-7; perhaps TRBD1 as D (6 bases). The germline CDR1 and CDR2 sequences are MNHEY and SMNVEV (reference sequence). The germline V and J ends were trimmed by 4 bases and 5 bases, with 18 bases remaining between them. The CDR3 loop spans 15 amino acids. The CDR3 nucleotides read TGTGCCAGCAGTTCGCTTGGGGGCGGCCCCGACGAGCAGTACTTC. The encoded protein is CASSSLGGGPDEQYF.

The rearrangement links TRBV27 to TRBJ2-1; D is possibly TRBD1 (5 bases). The germline V and J ends were trimmed by 8 bases and 6 bases, with 17 bases remaining between them. Germline CDR1 MNHEY, CDR2 SMNVEV (reference sequence). The CDR3 runs to 14 residues. The CDR3 DNA follows: TGTGCCAGCGGAAGTGACAGCGCTCTCAATGAGCAGTTCTTC. Its protein product is CASGSDSALNEQFF.

The chain uses TRBV4-3 and TRBJ2-1; TRBD2 aligns across 9 bases. The CDR3 covers 15 residues. V was pared by 3 bases and J by 9 bases, with 9 bases of the junction left unmatched. Germline CDR1 is LGHNA and CDR2 is YSLEER. CDR3: CASSHGARGGSEQFF. The CDR3 DNA follows: TGCGCCAGCAGCCACGGGGCGCGGGGGGGCAGTGAGCAGTTCTTC.

V is TRBV25-1 and J is TRBJ1-4, with 12 bases fitting TRBD1. CDR3 size: 15 residues. In germline, CDR1 is MGHDK, CDR2 SYGVNS. Trimming took 8 bases from V and 3 from J; bases not matched to a gene: 4. The CDR3 DNA reads as TGTGCCAGCCGGGACAGGGGGCAACCTAATGAAAAACTGTTTTTT. This gives the protein CASRDRGQPNEKLFF.

The rearrangement links TRBV6-1 to TRBJ1-1, with unresolved D. Germline V gives CDR1 MNHNS, CDR2 SASEGT. The V end lost 4 bases, the J end lost 0 bases, and 21 bases lay between the germline ends. The CDR3 has 18 residues. This chain's CDR3 is CASSVLPGSSGMNTEAFF. The CDR3 region has the DNA TGTGCCAGCAGTGTCCTGCCTGGGAGCAGTGGAATGAACACTGAAGCTTTCTTT.

This chain uses TRBV7-9 with TRBJ2-7, with 11 bases identical to TRBD1. Germline assignment: CDR1 SEHNR and CDR2 FQNEAQ (reference sequence). J lost 0 bases, V lost 4 bases, and 2 bases had no gene match. The CDR3 sequence is 15 residues long. The CDR3 is CASSSDRGHSYEQYF. The CDR3 DNA follows: TGTGCCAGCAGCTCGGACAGGGGGCACTCCTACGAGCAGTACTTC.